This is a list of T cell receptor beta chains from one sample in a study of blood T cell repertoires in COVID-19. Libraries were prepared by immunoSEQ multiplex PCR; TCRdb keeps only in-frame clonotypes and omits some of them. The sample lists roughly 43,000 clones; about 88% were seen once. The specimen was peripheral blood. These receptors were collected from a human donor in a cohort sampled during active COVID-19. Both conserved end residues are part of each CDR3.

V	J	CDR3
TRBV30	TRBJ1-2	CASGTLYGYTF
TRBV5-5	TRBJ1-1	CASSTGTGTGTEAFF
TRBV2	TRBJ1-6	CASSEQGSPLHF
TRBV5-1	TRBJ1-2	CASSLAPGSDYGYTF
TRBV28	TRBJ2-7	CASSWGQGVSYEQYF
TRBV18	TRBJ2-4	CASSPRAGGAKNIQYF
TRBV6-5	TRBJ1-5	CAAGDNSNQPQHF
TRBV5-6	TRBJ1-2	CASSQGQSGFNYGYTF
TRBV9	TRBJ2-7	CASSVGAGGIYEQYF
TRBV19	TRBJ2-6	CASTKGQGLTGANVLTF
TRBV6-1	TRBJ2-7	CASRGSRRGGHLYEQYF
TRBV10-3	TRBJ1-1	CATGQGAGWTEAFF
TRBV27	TRBJ1-2	CASSPSGQGAGGYTF
TRBV20-1	TRBJ2-5	CSAPLAKTQYF
TRBV3-1/TRBV3-2	TRBJ2-2	CASSQDRLAVNTGELFF
TRBV29-1	TRBJ2-7	CSVRRENSYEQYF
TRBV27	TRBJ2-2	CASSFRDRNTGELFF
TRBV10-2	TRBJ1-2	CASGQGMEGYTF
TRBV10-1	TRBJ2-3	CASSERAASTDTQYF
TRBV14	TRBJ2-7	CASSPGQGEYEQYF
TRBV28	TRBJ2-3	CASRIRTSGSTDTQYF
TRBV12-5	TRBJ1-2	CASARRVADGYTF
TRBV7-9	TRBJ2-6	CASSLSSSGANVLTF
TRBV7-4	TRBJ2-7	CASSYELAGVPPTYEQYF
TRBV24-1	TRBJ1-2	CATSDETDYGYTF
TRBV25-1	TRBJ2-7	CASSASGGQGAYEQYF
TRBV9	TRBJ1-2	CASSVDSQGDYGYTF
TRBV7-9	TRBJ2-4	CASSQRGDYNSNF
TRBV18	TRBJ1-1	CASSRAGEGEAFF
TRBV6-5	TRBJ1-1	CASSPDRDTEAFF
TRBV19	TRBJ1-1	CASTPGGLNTEAFF
TRBV10-3	TRBJ1-4	CAISGTGGGKLFF
TRBV12-3/TRBV12-4	TRBJ2-7	CASSLMDRIGQYF
TRBV24-1	TRBJ2-1	CATSDLGGGEQFF
TRBV5-4	TRBJ1-1	CASIQVPNTEAFF
TRBV10-3	TRBJ2-5	CAISETSGSGETQYF
TRBV24-1	TRBJ1-1	CATSDYRGMNTEAFF
TRBV4-1	TRBJ2-5	CASSQDREVAVETQYF
TRBV7-6	TRBJ1-1	CASSAGGTGFNTEAFF
TRBV6-5	TRBJ2-7	CASRPTSGNEQYF
TRBV15	TRBJ1-1	CATSTRTPRRGMRTEAFF
TRBV12-3/TRBV12-4	TRBJ2-7	CASRSGIAYEQYF
TRBV28	TRBJ1-5	CASSSPNDRADQPQHF
TRBV6-2/TRBV6-3	TRBJ1-6	CASSYETGSNSPLHF
TRBV11-2	TRBJ2-7	CASSPLRRGGRTDYEQYF
TRBV7-2	TRBJ2-7	CASSGLERSYEQYF
TRBV3-1/TRBV3-2	TRBJ2-7	CASTDNRISSYEQYF
TRBV3-1/TRBV3-2	TRBJ2-1	CASSPPASGRQGSYNEQFF
TRBV10-1	TRBJ2-1	CASSGTGAGVDEQFF
TRBV27	TRBJ1-2	CASNGGGYGYTF
TRBV5-1	TRBJ2-6	CASSENTAPGANVLTF
TRBV5-1	TRBJ1-2	CATAQGVGTGGYTF
TRBV11-3	TRBJ2-1	CASSRLVSGRSEQFF
TRBV7-2	TRBJ1-6	CASRPTGGRSPLHF
TRBV28	TRBJ1-2	CASSPKHPNDGYTF
TRBV11-1	TRBJ2-1	CASSSIGVITYNEQFF
TRBV5-6	TRBJ2-1	CASSLGTSTVGQFF
TRBV7-9	TRBJ2-5	CASSLIGPGPETQYF
TRBV24-1	TRBJ2-1	CATSDLHSSSYNEQFF